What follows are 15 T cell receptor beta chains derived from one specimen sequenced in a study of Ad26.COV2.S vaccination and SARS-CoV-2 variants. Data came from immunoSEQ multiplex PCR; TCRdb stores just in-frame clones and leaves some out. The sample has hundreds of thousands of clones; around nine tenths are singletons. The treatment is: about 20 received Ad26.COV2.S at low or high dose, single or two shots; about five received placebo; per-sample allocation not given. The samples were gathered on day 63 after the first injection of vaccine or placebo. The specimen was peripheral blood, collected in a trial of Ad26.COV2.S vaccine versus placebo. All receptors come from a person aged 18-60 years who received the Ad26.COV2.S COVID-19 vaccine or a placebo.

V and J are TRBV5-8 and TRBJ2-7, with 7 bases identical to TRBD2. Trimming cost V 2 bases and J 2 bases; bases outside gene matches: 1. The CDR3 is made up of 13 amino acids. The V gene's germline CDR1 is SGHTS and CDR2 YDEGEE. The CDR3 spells CASSFGLAYEQYF. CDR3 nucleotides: TGTGCCAGCAGCTTCGGACTAGCCTACGAGCAGTACTTC.

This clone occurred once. CDR3 residues: CAISSSAGTHEAFF. As DNA, the CDR3 is TGTGCCATCAGCAGTTCCGCCGGGACCCATGAAGCTTTCTTT. This rearrangement joins TRBV10-3 to TRBJ1-1, with a weak D call TRBD1 (5 bases). Germline V lookup: CDR1 ENHRY, CDR2 SYGVKD. The CDR3 loop spans 14 amino acids. V lost 6 bases to trimming and J lost 7 bases, with 18 bases between them.

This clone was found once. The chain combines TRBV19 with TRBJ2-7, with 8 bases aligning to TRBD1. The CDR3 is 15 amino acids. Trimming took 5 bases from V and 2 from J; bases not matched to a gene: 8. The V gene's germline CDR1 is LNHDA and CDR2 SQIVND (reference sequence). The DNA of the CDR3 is TGTGCCAGTAGTCTAACCGGGACAGGAGCCTACGAGCAGTACTTC. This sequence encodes CASSLTGTGAYEQYF. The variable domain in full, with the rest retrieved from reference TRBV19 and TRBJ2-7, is DGGITQSPKYLFRKEGQNVTLSCEQNLNHDAMYWYRQDPGQGLRLIYYSQIVNDFQKGDIAEGYSVSREKKESFPLTVTSAQKNPTAFYLCASSLTGTGAYEQYFGPGTRLTVT.

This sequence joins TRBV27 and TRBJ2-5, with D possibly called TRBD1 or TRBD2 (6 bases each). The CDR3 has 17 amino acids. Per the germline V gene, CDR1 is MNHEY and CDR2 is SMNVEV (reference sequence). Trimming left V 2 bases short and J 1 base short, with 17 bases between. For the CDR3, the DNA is TGTGCCAGCAGTTTAGGTGGGGGGCGATGGGGCCAAGAGACCCAGTACTTC. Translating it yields CASSLGGGRWGQETQYF.

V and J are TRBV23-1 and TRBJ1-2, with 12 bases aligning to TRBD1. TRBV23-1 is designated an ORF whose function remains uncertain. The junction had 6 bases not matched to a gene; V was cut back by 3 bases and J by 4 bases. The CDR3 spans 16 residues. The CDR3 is CASSQRDRGLAYGYTF. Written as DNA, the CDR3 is TGCGCCAGCAGTCAGCGGGACAGGGGGCTGGCCTATGGCTACACCTTC.

The CDR3 region has the DNA TGTGCCAGCAGCCCACTAGCGGGAGATTTAGTGAATGAGCAGTTCTTC. The encoded protein is CASSPLAGDLVNEQFF. The chain combines TRBV4-2 with TRBJ2-1; 11 bases are shared with TRBD2. In germline, CDR1 is LGHNA, CDR2 YNFKEQ. The CDR3 has 16 residues. Germline trimming cut 4 bases from V and 7 bases from J; bases unmatched to any gene: 9.

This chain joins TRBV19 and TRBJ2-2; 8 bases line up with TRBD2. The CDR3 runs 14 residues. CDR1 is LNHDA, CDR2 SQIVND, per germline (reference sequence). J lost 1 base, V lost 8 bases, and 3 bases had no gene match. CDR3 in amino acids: CASRTSGNTGELFF. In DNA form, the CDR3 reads TGTGCCAGTCGCACTAGCGGGAACACCGGGGAGCTGTTTTTT.

In nucleotides, the CDR3 is TGTGCCAGCAGCGGGTCGATCAATGAAAAACTGTTTTTT. This sequence encodes CASSGSINEKLFF. This rearrangement joins TRBV7-2 to TRBJ1-4; D is uncertain. This CDR3 contains 13 residues. Germline assignment: CDR1 SGHTA and CDR2 FQGNSA. V dropped 5 bases and J dropped 5 bases, with 9 bases sitting between them.

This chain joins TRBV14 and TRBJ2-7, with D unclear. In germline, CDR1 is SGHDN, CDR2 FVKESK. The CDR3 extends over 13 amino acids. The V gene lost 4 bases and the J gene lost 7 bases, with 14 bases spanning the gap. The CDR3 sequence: CASSPIRLGEQYF. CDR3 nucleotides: TGTGCCAGCAGCCCGATACGTTTGGGGGAGCAGTACTTC.

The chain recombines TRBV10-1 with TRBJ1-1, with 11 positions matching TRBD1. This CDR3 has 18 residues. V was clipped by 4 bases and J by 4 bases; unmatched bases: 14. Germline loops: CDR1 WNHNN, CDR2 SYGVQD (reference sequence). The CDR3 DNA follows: TGCGCCAGCAGTGTCCGGGACAGGGGGATTGGTAGGGTCACTGAAGCTTTCTTT. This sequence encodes CASSVRDRGIGRVTEAFF.

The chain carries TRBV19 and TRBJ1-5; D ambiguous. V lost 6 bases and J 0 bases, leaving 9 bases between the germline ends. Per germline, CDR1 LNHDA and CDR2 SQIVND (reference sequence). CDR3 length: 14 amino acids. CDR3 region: CASRDRDSNQPQHF. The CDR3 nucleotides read TGTGCCAGTAGGGATCGGGATAGCAATCAGCCCCAGCATTTT.

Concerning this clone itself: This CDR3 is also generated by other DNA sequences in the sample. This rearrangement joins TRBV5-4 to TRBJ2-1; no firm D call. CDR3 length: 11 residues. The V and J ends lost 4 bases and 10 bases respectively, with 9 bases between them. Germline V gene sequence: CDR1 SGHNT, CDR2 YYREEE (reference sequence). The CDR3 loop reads CASSLVGEQFF. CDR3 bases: TGTGCCAGCAGCCTGGTTGGGGAGCAGTTCTTC. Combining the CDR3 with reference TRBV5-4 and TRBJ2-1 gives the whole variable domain ETGVTQSPTHLIKTRGQQVTLRCSSQSGHNTVSWYQQALGQGPQFIFQYYREEENGRGNFPPRFSGLQFPNYSSELNVNALELDDSALYLCASSLVGEQFFGPGTRLTVL.

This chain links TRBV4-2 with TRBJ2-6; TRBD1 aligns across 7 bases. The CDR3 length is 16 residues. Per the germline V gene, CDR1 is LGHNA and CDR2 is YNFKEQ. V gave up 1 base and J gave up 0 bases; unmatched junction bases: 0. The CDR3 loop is CASSQAGGSGANVLTF. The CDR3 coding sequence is TGTGCCAGCAGCCAAGCAGGGGGCTCTGGGGCCAACGTCCTGACTTTC.

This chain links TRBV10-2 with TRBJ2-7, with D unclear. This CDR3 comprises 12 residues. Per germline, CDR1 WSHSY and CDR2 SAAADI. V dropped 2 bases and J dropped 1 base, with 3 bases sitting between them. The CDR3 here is CASSETSYEQYF. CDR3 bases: TGCGCCAGCAGTGAGACTTCCTACGAGCAGTACTTC.

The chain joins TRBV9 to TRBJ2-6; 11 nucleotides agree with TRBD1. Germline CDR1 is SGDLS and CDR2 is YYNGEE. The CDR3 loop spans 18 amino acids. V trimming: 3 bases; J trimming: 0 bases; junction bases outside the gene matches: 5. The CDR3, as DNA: TGTGCCAGCAGCGGGGGACAGGGGGAAAGCTCTGGGGCCAACGTCCTGACTTTC. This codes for CASSGGQGESSGANVLTF.